A single sample gave rise to the 25 T cell receptor beta chains below, sequenced in a study of a mutant IDH1 vaccine in newly diagnosed glioma. Profiled with immunoSEQ multiplex PCR; TCRdb holds only in-frame clones, not every one. The repertoire holds fewer than 150,000 clones, with 75% to 90% as singletons. Their antigen targets remain unknown. Time point: week 11, during vaccination. Vaccination comprised doses that each held 300 ug of mutant IDH1 20-mer peptide, plus topical imiquimod. The specimen was PBMCs, collected from a glioma patient whose treatment included an IDH1 peptide vaccine. These receptors were collected from a woman between 45 and 60 years old with glioma.

This sequence joins TRBV9 and TRBJ2-7, with D unclear. The CDR3 has 13 residues. Per the germline V gene, CDR1 is SGDLS and CDR2 is YYNGEE. V lost 7 bases and J lost 5, with 16 bases in between. The CDR3 nucleotides read TGTGCCAGCTCCGCCGGTGGCCAAAACGAGCAGTACTTC. This codes for CASSAGGQNEQYF.

Written as DNA, the CDR3 is TGTGCCACCGCCCTCACCGGGACTAGCCGCCAGGAGCAGTTCTTC. As protein: CATALTGTSRQEQFF. The genes are TRBV6-4 and TRBJ2-1; TRBD2 aligns across 9 bases. The V gene end was trimmed by 10 bases and the J gene end by 10 bases; junction bases not matched to a gene: 17. Germline V gene data show CDR1 as MRHNA and CDR2 as SNTAGT. The CDR3 covers 15 residues.

The V gene is TRBV9, the J gene TRBJ2-7, with TRBD2 matching over 9 bases. Germline V gene lookup returns CDR1 SGDLS and CDR2 YYNGEE. The CDR3 extends over 15 amino acids. Trimming cost V 3 bases and J 7 bases; bases outside gene matches: 11. CDR3 sequence (DNA): TGTGCCAGCAGCGCCGTAGCGGGAGCGCCGGGGGAGCAGTACTTC. It codes for CASSAVAGAPGEQYF.

This chain links TRBV7-3 with TRBJ2-2; 9 bases align to TRBD2. The CDR3 covers 15 residues. Germline V CDR1 and CDR2: SGHTA, FQGTGA. Trimming took 1 base from V and 5 from J; bases not matched to a gene: 2. The CDR3, as DNA: TGTGCCAGCAGCTTAAGGCGGGAGGGTACCGGGGAGCTGTTTTTT. As protein: CASSLRREGTGELFF.

V gene TRBV5-1 combines with J gene TRBJ2-7, with TRBD2 matching 12 bases. The germline V gene encodes CDR1 SGHRS and CDR2 YFSETQ. Germline trimming cut 3 bases from V and 4 bases from J; bases unmatched to any gene: 5. This CDR3 spans 15 amino acids. CDR3 DNA sequence: TGCGCCAGCAGCTCGACTAGCGGGAGATCGTACGAGCAGTACTTC. Its translation: CASSSTSGRSYEQYF.

The chain carries TRBV7-2 and TRBJ2-1; TRBD2 matches at 7 bases. With 3 bases clipped from V and 9 bases from J, the junction kept 20 bases outside the gene matches. Germline V lookup: CDR1 SGHTA, CDR2 FQGNSA. This CDR3 spans 18 amino acids. The CDR3 is CASSLGLRESRSQGEQFF. The DNA for the CDR3 is TGTGCCAGCAGCTTGGGGTTGCGGGAGAGCCGTTCCCAGGGTGAGCAGTTCTTC. The full variable domain, rest sourced from reference TRBV7-2 and TRBJ2-1, is GAGVSQSPSNKVTEKGKDVELRCDPISGHTALYWYRQSLGQGLEFLIYFQGNSAPDKSGLPSDRFSAERTGGSVSTLTIQRTQQEDSAVYLCASSLGLRESRSQGEQFFGPGTRLTVL.

This sequence joins TRBV11-2 and TRBJ1-6, with TRBD1 matching 7 bases. CDR3 length equals 14 residues. Germline lookup yields CDR1 SGHAT and CDR2 FQNNGV. The trim removed 5 bases at V and 8 bases at J, leaving 6 bases unmatched. The CDR3 DNA reads TGTGCCAGCAGCAAACAGGGGAGTCATTCACCCCTCCACTTT. Encoded protein: CASSKQGSHSPLHF.

This clone turned up a few times. The chain links TRBV10-3 to TRBJ1-4; 11 bases match TRBD1. This CDR3 is built from 15 residues. Trimming removed 6 bases from V and 8 bases from J; junction bases left unmatched: 8. The germline gives CDR1 ENHRY, CDR2 SYGVKD. CDR3 nucleotides: TGTGCCATCAGCCGGACAGGGGGCGCCCGGGAAAAACTGTTTTTT. Protein sequence: CAISRTGGAREKLFF.

This clone has only one observation. The chain recombines TRBV19 with TRBJ2-1; TRBD2 matches at 9 bases. Germline loops: CDR1 LNHDA, CDR2 SQIVND (reference sequence). This CDR3 has 16 amino acids. V was pared by 5 bases and J by 6 bases, with 11 bases of the junction left unmatched. For the CDR3, the DNA is TGTGCCAGTAGTTCTCCCGGGACTAGCCGGCGCAATGAGCAGTTCTTC. It is translated as CASSSPGTSRRNEQFF.

The chain recombines TRBV15 with TRBJ1-5; D unresolved. V lost 0 bases and J lost 4, with 1 base in between. Germline V gives CDR1 LNHNV, CDR2 YYDKDF (reference sequence). This CDR3 has 12 amino acids. The DNA of the CDR3 is TGTGCCACCAGCAGAGATAATCAGCCCCAGCATTTT. It codes for CATSRDNQPQHF.

The chain employs TRBV10-3 and TRBJ2-7, with D maybe TRBD2 (5 bases). There are 13 residues in the CDR3. Germline CDR1 ENHRY, CDR2 SYGVKD. Trimming removed 6 bases from V and 4 bases from J, with 13 bases in between. CDR3 amino acids: CAIRGSSGYEQYF. DNA of the CDR3: TGTGCCATCAGGGGAAGCTCGGGGTACGAGCAGTACTTC.

This chain connects TRBV2 to TRBJ2-2, with 15 bases that match TRBD2. The CDR3 sequence is 18 residues long. CDR1 SNHLY and CDR2 FYNNEI come from the germline V gene. Germline trimming cut 7 bases from V and 3 bases from J; bases unmatched to any gene: 9. The CDR3 spells CASTGLAGGPVDTGELFF. CDR3 DNA sequence: TGTGCCAGCACCGGACTAGCGGGAGGGCCCGTAGACACCGGGGAGCTGTTTTTT.

This clone was observed once. The chain recombines TRBV28 with TRBJ2-6, with 7 bases that match TRBD1. The germline gives CDR1 MDHEN, CDR2 SYDVKM. Trimming removed 2 bases from V and 0 bases from J; junction bases left unmatched: 10. The CDR3 has 19 amino acids. The CDR3 spells CASSLRRDSVLSGANVLTF. DNA for the CDR3: TGTGCCAGCAGTTTACGCCGGGACAGCGTCCTCTCTGGGGCCAACGTCCTGACTTTC.

The V call is TRBV28, the J call TRBJ2-3; 8 bases are a match to TRBD2. The trim removed 4 bases at V and 2 bases at J, leaving 8 bases unmatched. CDR3 size: 16 residues. CDR1 is MDHEN and CDR2 is SYDVKM in the germline V gene. The CDR3 sequence is CASSSGLASNTDTQYF. CDR3 coding DNA: TGTGCCAGCAGTTCAGGACTAGCCTCGAACACAGATACGCAGTATTTT.

This chain connects TRBV28 to TRBJ2-3, with 8 bases identical to TRBD2. This CDR3 is 16 amino acids long. J gave up 0 bases and V 6 bases, and 8 bases lay outside the gene matches. Per germline, CDR1 MDHEN and CDR2 SYDVKM. The CDR3 is CASSWIAGSSTDTQYF. Here the CDR3 DNA reads TGTGCCAGCAGCTGGATAGCGGGGTCTAGCACAGATACGCAGTATTTT.

This clone was counted only a few times. V and J are TRBV28 and TRBJ1-5; D is unclear. The CDR3 extends over 13 amino acids. CDR1 is MDHEN, CDR2 SYDVKM, per germline. V dropped 6 bases and J dropped 0 bases, with 6 bases sitting between them. CDR3: CASRANSNQPQHF. Written as DNA, the CDR3 is TGTGCCAGCAGGGCGAATAGCAATCAGCCCCAGCATTTT. Complete variable domain (other parts from reference TRBV28 and TRBJ1-5): DVKVTQSSRYLVKRTGEKVFLECVQDMDHENMFWYRQDPGLGLRLIYFSYDVKMKEKGDIPEGYSVSREKKERFSLILESASTNQTSMYLCASRANSNQPQHFGDGTRLSIL.

This sequence joins TRBV6-6 and TRBJ1-2; TRBD1 matches 7 bases. Germline CDR1 reads MNHNY; CDR2 reads SVGAGI (reference sequence). V shed 4 bases, J shed 4 bases, and the junction held 9 bases outside the gene matches. This CDR3 comprises 15 residues. CDR3 region: CASSSRAGGGYGYTF. CDR3 bases: TGTGCCAGCAGTTCCAGGGCAGGGGGGGGCTATGGCTACACCTTC.

The chain uses TRBV4-2 and TRBJ2-1; D perhaps matches TRBD2 (7 bases). Germline V gene lookup returns CDR1 LGHNA and CDR2 YNFKEQ. Between the trimmed V and J ends, which lost 3 bases and 9 bases, there was a span of 21 bases. This CDR3 has 16 amino acids. The CDR3 sequence is CASSQRGAGEKGEQFF. CDR3 nucleotide sequence: TGTGCCAGCAGCCAGAGGGGGGCGGGAGAGAAAGGTGAGCAGTTCTTC.

This CDR3 is CASAPGPYTDTQYF. In nucleotides, the CDR3 is TGTGCTAGTGCCCCAGGACCGTACACAGATACGCAGTATTTT. This sequence joins TRBV12-5 and TRBJ2-3, with D unclear. Germline assignment: CDR1 LGHNT and CDR2 FRNRAP. The CDR3 runs to 14 residues. V lost 7 bases, J lost 2 bases, and 13 bases lay in between.

This chain connects TRBV9 to TRBJ1-3; D is unresolved. This CDR3 is built from 16 residues. The germline CDR1 and CDR2 sequences are SGDLS and YYNGEE. V gave up 0 bases and J gave up 0 bases, with 10 bases separating them. CDR3 bases: TGTGCCAGCAGCGTAGGTGTAGGGAGCTCTGGAAACACCATATATTTT. Translating gives CASSVGVGSSGNTIYF.

This clone was detected a few times. The chain joins TRBV7-9 to TRBJ1-1; weak D call: TRBD1 (6 bases). Trimming pared 5 bases from V and 4 bases from J, leaving 17 bases between. Germline loops: CDR1 SEHNR, CDR2 FQNEAQ (reference sequence). The CDR3 extends over 15 amino acids. The CDR3 nucleotides read TGTGCCAGCAGCCCTCTCCGGGGGCCGGGCACTGAAGCTTTCTTT. This translates into CASSPLRGPGTEAFF.

In DNA form, the CDR3 reads TGTGCCAGCAGGCTTCTCCGGAGGGGTTACAATGAGCAGTTCTTC. This encodes CASRLLRRGYNEQFF. V and J are TRBV5-6 and TRBJ2-1, with D perhaps TRBD2 (6 bases). The V gene's germline CDR1 is SGHDT and CDR2 YYEEEE. CDR3 length equals 15 residues. Deletions cut 5 bases from V and 4 bases from J, with 16 bases between.

V is TRBV5-1 and J is TRBJ1-4; no firm D call. The germline V gene has CDR1 SGHRS and CDR2 YFSETQ. The V end was cut by 5 bases, the J end by 0 bases, with 5 bases between. This CDR3 comprises 13 residues. CDR3 loop: CASSPATNEKLFF. CDR3 nucleotide sequence: TGCGCCAGCAGTCCTGCAACTAATGAAAAACTGTTTTTT.

The chain has TRBV6-1 and TRBJ2-7, with 11 nucleotides matching TRBD2. Germline V CDR1 and CDR2: MNHNS, SASEGT. J gave up 6 bases and V 3 bases, and 16 bases lay outside the gene matches. The CDR3 totals 18 residues. In nucleotides, the CDR3 is TGTGCCAGCAGTGAGGACTCCGGGGGCTCTAGCGGGAGGATCGAGCAGTACTTC. This translates into CASSEDSGGSSGRIEQYF.

The V call is TRBV28, the J call TRBJ1-2, with D perhaps matching TRBD1 (6 bases). V dropped 3 bases and J dropped 1 base, with 9 bases sitting between them. Germline CDR1 is MDHEN and CDR2 is SYDVKM. This CDR3 region has 14 residues. The CDR3 DNA reads TGTGCCAGCAGTTTGGGGGCTTTTAACTATGGCTACACCTTC. It specifies CASSLGAFNYGYTF.